Below, 18 T cell receptor beta chains from the same sample are listed, as sequenced in a study of cytomegalovirus exposure and HLA in healthy donors. 13 Jbeta primers and 60 Vbeta primers were used for the PCR. Sequencing used immunoSEQ multiplex PCR; TCRdb keeps in-frame clones, though not all of them. The sample has approximately 150,000 clones; about 78% are singletons. Sample: PBMCs. The receptor source for this set is a woman aged 45-60 years in good health and CMV-seropositive.

The rearrangement joins TRBV28 to TRBJ2-3, with 9 bases aligning to TRBD2. Germline V gives CDR1 MDHEN, CDR2 SYDVKM. Trimming took 1 base from V and 3 from J; bases not matched to a gene: 11. The CDR3 is 18 amino acids. The CDR3 coding sequence is TGTGCCAGCAGTTTATACCCGGTCGGAGCGGGGGGAACAGATACGCAGTATTTT. It is translated as CASSLYPVGAGGTDTQYF.

The rearrangement links TRBV2 to TRBJ2-3; D perhaps matches TRBD2 (6 bases). The V and J ends lost 7 bases and 8 bases respectively, with 19 bases between them. CDR1 is SNHLY, CDR2 FYNNEI, per germline. The CDR3 is 14 amino acids. CDR3 amino acids: CASTSAPGDGTQYF. CDR3 DNA: TGTGCCAGCACCTCGGCTCCGGGAGACGGTACGCAGTATTTT.

This chain connects TRBV30 to TRBJ2-5, with 12 bases that match TRBD1. CDR1 GTSNPN and CDR2 SVGIG come from the germline V gene (reference sequence). J lost 11 bases, V lost 2 bases, and 9 bases had no gene match. This CDR3 region has 14 residues. The CDR3 here is CAWSTGTGGAWQYF. CDR3 DNA: TGTGCCTGGAGTACCGGGACAGGGGGCGCGTGGCAGTACTTC.

V is TRBV18 and J is TRBJ2-7; maybe TRBD1 (6 bases). Germline V CDR1 and CDR2: KGHSH, LQKENI. CDR3 length equals 14 residues. Trimming cost V 5 bases and J 3 bases, with 14 bases left between them. In nucleotides, the CDR3 is TGTGCCAGCTCATCCGGGACACGAGACTACGAGCAGTACTTC. It specifies CASSSGTRDYEQYF.

This rearrangement joins TRBV18 to TRBJ1-5; D possibly corresponds to TRBD1 (6 bases). The CDR3 is 14 residues long. Germline V gives CDR1 KGHSH, CDR2 LQKENI. V lost 2 bases and J lost 7, with 12 bases in between. The CDR3 DNA reads TGTGCCAGCTCACCAGGGACAAGTGAACAGCCCCAGCATTTT. It specifies CASSPGTSEQPQHF.

V usage is TRBV6-6 and J usage is TRBJ2-1; possibly TRBD2 for D (5 bases). This CDR3 region has 12 residues. In germline, CDR1 is MNHNY, CDR2 SVGAGI (reference sequence). V dropped 2 bases and J dropped 7 bases, with 6 bases sitting between them. The CDR3 DNA reads TGTGCCAGCAGTTACCTAGCTAATGAGCAGTTCTTC. It specifies CASSYLANEQFF.

This clone has a handful of counts. This chain uses TRBV21-1 with TRBJ2-7; the table's D call TRBD2 went unverified against the DNA. TRBV21-1 represents a pseudogene. This CDR3 has 16 amino acids. This CDR3 reads CASSGGANRVSYEQYF. CDR3 bases: TGTGCCAGCAGCGGGGGGGCGAACAGGGTCTCCTACGAGCAGTACTTC.

The V gene is TRBV6-5, the J gene TRBJ1-2; D perhaps matches TRBD1 (5 bases). V lost 7 bases, J lost 7 bases, and 22 bases lay in between. The CDR3 totals 15 residues. Per germline, CDR1 MNHEY and CDR2 SVGAGI. CDR3 sequence (DNA): TGTGCCAGCACCACCGATGGTGGGGGGTCGGGTGGCTACACCTTC. It translates to CASTTDGGGSGGYTF.

A single count supports this clone. The chain joins TRBV6-1 to TRBJ1-3; no firm D call. In germline, CDR1 is MNHNS, CDR2 SASEGT. V was trimmed by 2 bases and J by 2 bases, leaving 10 bases between them. The CDR3 is made up of 15 amino acids. The CDR3 loop is CASSEISLAGNTIYF. CDR3 DNA: TGTGCCAGCAGTGAAATCAGCCTAGCTGGAAACACCATATATTTT.

The chain employs TRBV28 and TRBJ1-5; 7 bases match TRBD1. The CDR3 totals 15 residues. V trimming: 4 bases; J trimming: 4 bases; junction bases outside the gene matches: 7. From germline, CDR1 is MDHEN and CDR2 SYDVKM. The CDR3 region is CASSSRTGANQPQHF. CDR3 DNA: TGTGCCAGCAGTTCCCGAACAGGGGCGAATCAGCCCCAGCATTTT.

The J gene is TRBJ2-3, the V gene TRBV2; D perhaps matches TRBD2 (7 bases). The CDR3 spans 16 residues. CDR1 and CDR2 from the germline V gene are SNHLY and FYNNEI. V lost 6 bases to trimming and J lost 3 bases, with 19 bases between them. CDR3: CASSSMGGGRTDTQYF. CDR3 DNA: TGTGCCAGCAGCTCGATGGGGGGGGGCCGGACAGATACGCAGTATTTT.

This chain uses TRBV13 with TRBJ2-5; 10 bases fit TRBD2. The CDR3 covers 16 residues. Germline CDR1 PRHDT, CDR2 FYEKMQ (reference sequence). After removal of 3 bases from V and 1 base from J, the junction contained 5 bases not matched to a gene. Written as DNA, the CDR3 is TGTGCCAGCAGCTTCAGACTAGCGGGTCCCCAAGAGACCCAGTACTTC. This translates into CASSFRLAGPQETQYF.

This clone has a single count. The chain links TRBV19 to TRBJ2-3, with D tentatively TRBD1 (6 bases). The germline V and J ends were trimmed by 5 bases and 1 base, with 13 bases remaining between them. Germline assignment: CDR1 LNHDA and CDR2 SQIVND (reference sequence). The CDR3 has 15 residues. The CDR3 coding sequence is TGTGCCAGTAGTGGACAGAGGGCCCGCACAGATACGCAGTATTTT. Translated, it gives CASSGQRARTDTQYF.

The chain recombines TRBV19 with TRBJ2-2; TRBD2 might be the D (5 bases). There are 14 residues in the CDR3. Germline loops: CDR1 LNHDA, CDR2 SQIVND (reference sequence). V shed 5 bases and J shed 0 bases, with 7 bases lying between them. CDR3 sequence (DNA): TGTGCCAGTAGTGAGGGAGCGAACACCGGGGAGCTGTTTTTT. This translates into CASSEGANTGELFF.

The chain recombines TRBV19 with TRBJ1-1; D ambiguous. Trimming shortened V by 6 bases and J by 1 base, and 9 bases separated the two germline ends. The CDR3 has 13 residues. Looked up from germline, CDR1 is LNHDA and CDR2 is SQIVND (reference sequence). This chain's CDR3 is CASRAVPNTEAFF. CDR3 nucleotide sequence: TGTGCCAGTAGGGCGGTGCCGAACACTGAAGCTTTCTTT.

This clone appeared once. The chain is built from TRBV5-4 and TRBJ1-6, with no clear D. CDR1 and CDR2 (germline): SGHNT, YYREEE (reference sequence). Trimming took 0 bases from V and 8 from J, leaving 6 bases between them. This CDR3 contains 13 residues. The DNA of the CDR3 is TGTGCCAGCAGCTTGGATACTGATTCACCCCTCCACTTT. Its translation is CASSLDTDSPLHF.

The chain recombines TRBV6-6 with TRBJ1-2; weak D call: TRBD1 (6 bases). This CDR3 has 15 residues. CDR1 and CDR2 (germline): MNHNY, SVGAGI (reference sequence). The germline V and J ends were trimmed by 5 bases and 0 bases, with 13 bases remaining between them. The CDR3 nucleotides are TGTGCCAGCAGTCATACAGGGTCGGCTAACTATGGCTACACCTTC. Protein sequence: CASSHTGSANYGYTF.

This clone has more than one count but fewer than ten. CDR3 loop: CAISVDRVYEQYF. In DNA form, the CDR3 reads TGTGCCATCAGCGTGGACAGGGTCTACGAGCAGTACTTC. This chain connects TRBV10-3 to TRBJ2-7; the match to TRBD1 covers 8 bases. Germline assignment: CDR1 ENHRY and CDR2 SYGVKD. Germline trimming cut 6 bases from V and 3 bases from J; bases unmatched to any gene: 4. This CDR3 comprises 13 residues.